The entry below gives a single TCR beta chain sequence along with its context. Its antigen is currently unknown. This CDR3 comprises 15 residues. Germline loops: CDR1 SGHAT, CDR2 FQDESV (reference sequence). With 2 bases removed from V and 4 bases from J, the gap between germline ends came to 14 bases. The analysis combined second doses at about 4 or about 12 weeks. This sample stems from a study of T cell responses to AZD1222 COVID-19 vaccine. Study-wide findings and caveats: Across the whole spike, CD4 TCRs peaked at regions 160-218 and 743-854. Seropositivity was recorded at baseline in only five to seven AZD1222 recipients. Per reports, nearly half of all spike-specific TCRs target regions that are unmutated in variants.

TCRdb's table, derived via immunoSEQ multiplex PCR, lists solely in-frame clones and lacks some. The sample shows 98,000 or so clones, 88% of them seen only once. The sequence was obtained from an adult who received the AZD1222 COVID-19 vaccine. Specimen: peripheral blood, collected 28 days after the second AZD1222 dose. The V call is TRBV11-1, the J call TRBJ1-2; no reliable D call. CDR3 nucleotides: TGTGCCAGCAGCTTATCCCGATCTTCATCCTATGGCTACACCTTC. Translated: CASSLSRSSSYGYTF.